This TCR beta chain was obtained from a study of blood T cell repertoires in COVID-19. Measured with immunoSEQ multiplex PCR; TCRdb has only the in-frame clones, and not every one. This sample has over 95,000 clones, with approximately 80% found just once. The sample comprised peripheral blood. This TCR was sampled from a woman between 40 and 50 years old with acute or convalescent COVID-19.

Here the CDR3 reads CSVDDPGRGRTDTQYF. CDR3 in DNA: TGCAGCGTTGACGATCCGGGGCGGGGGCGCACAGATACGCAGTATTTT. The chain is built from TRBV29-1 and TRBJ2-3; D is perhaps TRBD2 (7 bases). The V gene lost 3 bases and the J gene lost 1 base, with 17 bases spanning the gap. CDR3 length: 16 amino acids. Germline-derived CDR1 and CDR2 are SQVTM and ANQGSEA.